This T cell receptor (beta chain) was identified in a study of T-cell reconstitution after alpha-beta-depleted transplantation in children. Germline CDR1 is MNHEY and CDR2 is SVGAGI. V lost 2 bases to trimming and J lost 4 bases, with 13 bases between them. The CDR3 covers 15 residues. Study conclusions and caveats: The origin of alpha-beta T cells about two months after transplant was reportedly several hundred expanded graft clones. The origin of high day-60 TCRbeta diversity in some patients lay in surviving recipient T cells and thymic progenitors. A year post-transplant, T-cell counts and diversity derived mostly from newly produced T cells.

Unique molecular identifiers were incorporated during preparation of the TCRbeta library. From the PCR reads, TCRdb called clonotypes with MiXCR, one entry per CDR3 protein. There are roughly 490,000 distinct CDR3 sequences in the sample; over 9.5% occur only once, and 12% to 15% lies in the top ten. For this clonotype: The antigen is undetermined.

This TCR came from a female patient aged 2-9 years who had a stem cell transplant for aplastic anemia, so the T cells may come from the graft donor. The chain uses TRBV6-5 and TRBJ2-3; D may be TRBD1 or TRBD2 (5 bases each). Sequenced here: PBMCs, mostly from graft donor cells, sampled 180 days after TCRalphabeta/CD19-depleted stem cell transplant. The CDR3 region has the DNA TGTGCCAGCAGTTACGGCGGGTCAGGGTCAGATACGCAGTATTTT. Its translation is CASSYGGSGSDTQYF.